These 29 T cell receptor beta chains originate from one sample sequenced in a study of OX40 agonist ivuxolimab in advanced cancers. Repertoires were generated with immunoSEQ multiplex PCR, while TCRdb's copy carries only in-frame clones and drops some. The sample has 35,000 to 40,000 clones; roughly 80% are singletons. The sample in question was CD4+ or CD8+ T cells sorted from blood, obtained in a trial of the OX40 agonist ivuxolimab. The source of these receptors is an adult with an advanced solid tumor such as melanoma, head and neck, liver or kidney cancer.

There are a few counts of this clone. The rearrangement uses TRBV11-2 and TRBJ1-2; TRBD1 agrees at 8 bases. Germline V gene sequence: CDR1 SGHAT, CDR2 FQNNGV. The J segment lost 5 bases and the V segment lost 5 bases, leaving 10 bases of the junction unmatched. The CDR3 covers 15 residues. The CDR3 region is CASSISDRGRYGYTF. The CDR3 DNA is TGTGCCAGCAGCATTTCCGACAGGGGCCGGTATGGCTACACCTTC.

The V gene is TRBV5-6, the J gene TRBJ2-7, with 9 bases that match TRBD2. Germline CDR1 reads SGHDT; CDR2 reads YYEEEE. This CDR3 region has 14 residues. V lost 3 bases to trimming and J lost 3 bases; unmatched junction nucleotides: 4. The chain's CDR3 is CASSYGLASYEQYF. CDR3 nucleotides: TGTGCCAGCAGCTACGGACTAGCGAGCTACGAGCAGTACTTC.

This chain uses TRBV5-1 with TRBJ1-1; D is perhaps TRBD1 (5 bases). V lost 1 base to trimming and J lost 0 bases, with 10 bases between them. Germline CDR1 is SGHRS and CDR2 is YFSETQ. This CDR3 has 15 amino acids. This chain's CDR3 is CASSLFGHLNTEAFF. The CDR3 nucleotides are TGCGCCAGCAGCTTGTTTGGACACTTGAACACTGAAGCTTTCTTT.

The J gene is TRBJ2-3, the V gene TRBV7-2, with 7 positions matching TRBD1. The CDR3 covers 15 residues. The germline CDR1 and CDR2 sequences are SGHTA and FQGNSA. The V gene end was trimmed by 6 bases and the J gene end by 5 bases; junction bases not matched to a gene: 11. The CDR3 reads CASRDGTAAGDTQYF. The CDR3 nucleotides read TGTGCCAGCAGAGACGGGACAGCTGCGGGAGATACGCAGTATTTT.

This clone was observed a single time. This rearrangement joins TRBV29-1 to TRBJ2-1; the D is unclear. The CDR3 totals 14 residues. Germline V gene lookup returns CDR1 SQVTM and CDR2 ANQGSEA. V lost 2 bases, J lost 8 bases, and 16 bases lay in between. The CDR3 bases are TGCAGCGTTGAAATGGGTGGGCCGTTGGATGAGCAGTTCTTC. Its protein is CSVEMGGPLDEQFF.

This sequence joins TRBV27 and TRBJ2-7, with TRBD1 identical over 8 bases. The germline gives CDR1 MNHEY, CDR2 SMNVEV (reference sequence). The CDR3 loop spans 17 amino acids. J gave up 5 bases and V 4 bases, and 16 bases lay outside the gene matches. CDR3 sequence: CASSSYPPRTGLNEQYF. The CDR3 DNA reads TGTGCCAGCAGTTCATACCCCCCTCGGACAGGGTTGAACGAGCAGTACTTC.

J is TRBJ2-7 and V is TRBV4-3; 7 bases agree with TRBD2. Trimming took 4 bases from V and 6 from J; bases not matched to a gene: 12. In germline, CDR1 is LGHNA, CDR2 YSLEER. CDR3 size: 15 residues. CDR3 region: CASSPLLQGLSEQYF. The CDR3 bases are TGCGCCAGCAGCCCTCTCCTGCAGGGACTATCCGAGCAGTACTTC.

The chain carries TRBV7-6 and TRBJ1-1; a possible D gene is TRBD1 (6 bases). The CDR3 contains 15 residues. With 0 bases removed from V and 0 bases from J, the gap between germline ends came to 8 bases. Per germline, CDR1 SGHVS and CDR2 FNYEAQ. The CDR3 region is CASSLAQGLNTEAFF. CDR3 sequence (DNA): TGTGCCAGCAGCTTAGCTCAGGGGCTGAACACTGAAGCTTTCTTT. The complete variable domain, with remaining parts taken from reference TRBV7-6 and TRBJ1-1, reads GAGVSQSPRYKVTKRGQDVALRCDPISGHVSLYWYRQALGQGPEFLTYFNYEAQQDKSGLPNDRFSAERPEGSISTLTIQRTEQRDSAMYRCASSLAQGLNTEAFFGQGTRLTVV.

This clone was seen only once. V usage is TRBV7-7 and J usage is TRBJ2-2; D call uncertain. CDR3 length: 13 amino acids. Germline CDR1 SSHAT, CDR2 FNYEAQ (reference sequence). With 3 bases removed from V and 7 bases from J, the gap between germline ends came to 9 bases. CDR3 sequence: CASSFEQSGELFF. The DNA of the CDR3 is TGTGCCAGCAGCTTCGAACAGAGCGGGGAGCTGTTTTTT.

In this sample, this clone turned up a few times. The V and J genes are TRBV6-6 and TRBJ2-1, with 12 bases fitting TRBD2. Germline values: CDR1 MNHNY, CDR2 SVGAGI (reference sequence). Trimming took 2 bases from V and 10 from J; bases not matched to a gene: 9. The CDR3 is 16 residues long. The CDR3 nucleotides read TGTGCCAGCAGTTACCCTTGGACTAGCGGGATTGGGGAGCAGTTCTTC. Residues: CASSYPWTSGIGEQFF.

The rearrangement uses TRBV5-6 and TRBJ1-1; D unclear. Deletions cut 4 bases from V and 7 bases from J, with 11 bases between. The CDR3 extends over 12 amino acids. The germline CDR1 and CDR2 sequences are SGHDT and YYEEEE. CDR3 nucleotides: TGTGCCAGCAGCCAGGAAGGATTTGAAGCTTTCTTT. Protein product: CASSQEGFEAFF.

The chain uses TRBV10-2 and TRBJ2-7; 8 bases fit TRBD1. The germline CDR1 and CDR2 sequences are WSHSY and SAAADI. V lost 11 bases to trimming and J lost 6 bases; unmatched junction nucleotides: 9. There are 12 residues in the CDR3. For the CDR3, the DNA is TGCGCCGGCTCGATAACAGGGGGCGAGCAGTACTTC. Protein product: CAGSITGGEQYF.

This clone occurred once. The chain combines TRBV27 with TRBJ2-1; D is unresolved. V lost 2 bases to trimming and J lost 6 bases, with 8 bases between them. There are 13 residues in the CDR3. Germline V gene data show CDR1 as MNHEY and CDR2 as SMNVEV (reference sequence). The CDR3 spells CASSLAWANEQFF. In nucleotides, the CDR3 is TGTGCCAGCAGTTTAGCTTGGGCCAATGAGCAGTTCTTC.

The V call is TRBV4-1, the J call TRBJ2-7; TRBD1 aligns across 8 bases. The CDR3 has 15 amino acids. With V trimmed by 4 bases and J by 4 bases, 9 bases remained unmatched. The V gene's germline CDR1 is MGHRA and CDR2 YSYEKL. CDR3 DNA sequence: TGCGCCAGCAGCCGAGATGGACAGGGTAGGTACGAGCAGTACTTC. Amino acid sequence: CASSRDGQGRYEQYF.

The V call is TRBV11-2, the J call TRBJ1-2; 8 positions agree with TRBD1. In germline, CDR1 is SGHAT, CDR2 FQNNGV. CDR3 length: 12 residues. Trimming at V came to 5 bases and at J to 8 bases, leaving 4 bases not matched to a gene. The CDR3 reads CASSPGGWGYTF. The CDR3 nucleotides read TGTGCCAGCAGCCCAGGGGGCTGGGGCTACACCTTC.

The gene calls are TRBV5-1 and TRBJ1-5; D remains unclear. Germline loops: CDR1 SGHRS, CDR2 YFSETQ. CDR3 length: 13 residues. V dropped 0 bases and J dropped 4 bases, with 5 bases sitting between them. CDR3 amino acids: CASSLDGNQPQHF. The CDR3 coding sequence is TGCGCCAGCAGCTTGGACGGTAATCAGCCCCAGCATTTT.

This clone was seen only once. This rearrangement joins TRBV7-2 to TRBJ1-3; TRBD1 is a possible D gene (5 bases). With 2 bases removed from V and 2 bases from J, the gap between germline ends came to 13 bases. CDR3 length: 16 residues. CDR1 SGHTA and CDR2 FQGNSA come from the germline V gene. CDR3 nucleotide sequence: TGTGCCAGCAGCTTAAACCAGGCGGGGGCTGGAAACACCATATATTTT. Translated, it gives CASSLNQAGAGNTIYF.

The chain recombines TRBV5-1 with TRBJ2-2; a possible D gene is TRBD1 (5 bases). Per the germline V gene, CDR1 is SGHRS and CDR2 is YFSETQ. The CDR3 sequence is 14 residues long. Trimming pared 0 bases from V and 6 bases from J, leaving 9 bases between. CDR3 sequence: CASSLASGSGELFF. The CDR3 DNA reads as TGCGCCAGCAGCTTGGCCTCAGGGTCCGGGGAGCTGTTTTTT.

The rearrangement uses TRBV9 and TRBJ2-1, with D unclear. In germline, CDR1 is SGDLS, CDR2 YYNGEE. With 3 bases removed from V and 0 bases from J, the gap between germline ends came to 4 bases. This CDR3 is built from 13 residues. The CDR3 region has the DNA TGTGCCAGCAGCGGGGACTCCTACAATGAGCAGTTCTTC. Its translation: CASSGDSYNEQFF. Combining the CDR3 with reference TRBV9 and TRBJ2-1 gives the whole variable domain DSGVTQTPKHLITATGQRVTLRCSPRSGDLSVYWYQQSLDQGLQFLIQYYNGEERAKGNILERFSAQQFPDLHSELNLSSLELGDSALYFCASSGDSYNEQFFGPGTRLTVL.

This clone was counted once. The chain carries TRBV29-1 and TRBJ2-5, with TRBD1 as a possible D gene (6 bases). Trimming removed 2 bases from V and 3 bases from J, with 10 bases in between. The CDR3 covers 13 residues. The germline V gene has CDR1 SQVTM and CDR2 ANQGSEA. CDR3 DNA: TGCAGCGTTGAAACAGGGTATGAAGAGACCCAGTACTTC. As protein: CSVETGYEETQYF.

The CDR3 sequence is CASSQPTAANYGYTF. As DNA, the CDR3 is TGCGCCAGCAGCCAACCGACAGCTGCTAACTATGGCTACACCTTC. This sequence joins TRBV4-1 and TRBJ1-2, with D possibly TRBD1 on 5 matching bases. Between the trimmed V and J ends, which lost 2 bases and 0 bases, there was a span of 10 bases. There are 15 residues in the CDR3. The germline gives CDR1 MGHRA, CDR2 YSYEKL.

The rearrangement joins TRBV27 to TRBJ1-2, with D perhaps TRBD1 (6 bases). Germline assignment: CDR1 MNHEY and CDR2 SMNVEV (reference sequence). With 6 bases removed from V and 3 bases from J, the gap between germline ends came to 14 bases. The CDR3 is 14 residues long. CDR3 loop: CASRPATGDYGYTF. CDR3 in DNA: TGTGCCAGCAGACCCGCGACAGGAGACTATGGCTACACCTTC.

The chain has TRBV14 and TRBJ1-2; the D gene is possibly TRBD1 (5 bases). Germline loops: CDR1 SGHDN, CDR2 FVKESK. This CDR3 is built from 12 residues. Trimming shortened V by 3 bases and J by 8 bases, and 10 bases separated the two germline ends. DNA for the CDR3: TGTGCCAGCAGCCACAACTGGGGGGGCTACACCTTC. Its translation is CASSHNWGGYTF.

CDR3 loop: CASSPGTTISEQYF. CDR3 DNA sequence: TGTGCCAGCAGCCCCGGGACTACAATCTCGGAGCAGTACTTC. The chain couples TRBV7-7 to TRBJ2-7, with 7 bases that match TRBD2. CDR3 size: 14 residues. V gave up 5 bases and J gave up 7 bases; unmatched junction bases: 11. Germline-derived CDR1 and CDR2 are SSHAT and FNYEAQ (reference sequence).

The rearrangement uses TRBV5-6 and TRBJ2-2; unclear D gene. Per germline, CDR1 SGHDT and CDR2 YYEEEE. There are 12 residues in the CDR3. V dropped 4 bases and J dropped 1 base, with 2 bases sitting between them. CDR3 coding DNA: TGTGCCAGCAGCCTGAACACCGGGGAGCTGTTTTTT. Encoded protein: CASSLNTGELFF.

The V call is TRBV5-1, the J call TRBJ1-2; D unresolved. This CDR3 is 15 amino acids long. The V end was cut by 4 bases, the J end by 3 bases, with 16 bases between. CDR1 and CDR2 from the germline V gene are SGHRS and YFSETQ. CDR3: CASSEDGSYYYGYTF. The CDR3 coding sequence is TGCGCCAGCAGCGAAGACGGCAGTTATTACTATGGCTACACCTTC.

Remarks on this clone: A read error may account for a junction end that differs from germline. The gene calls are TRBV27 and TRBJ2-7, with D tentatively TRBD1 or TRBD2 (5 bases each). This CDR3 contains 13 residues. Per the germline V gene, CDR1 is MNHEY and CDR2 is SMNVEV (reference sequence). CDR3 in amino acids: CASSPKWDAETFF. CDR3 DNA sequence: TGTGCCAGCAGCCCTAAGTGGGACGCCGAAACTTTCTTC.

This clone was detected only a few times. The rearrangement links TRBV30 to TRBJ1-4; weak D call: TRBD1 (5 bases). V was trimmed by 0 bases and J by 4 bases, leaving 15 bases between them. The length of the CDR3 is 16 residues. Germline V CDR1 and CDR2: GTSNPN, SVGIG (reference sequence). The CDR3 DNA follows: TGTGCCTGGAGTGTGTACTGGGCGGGGGATAATGAAAAACTGTTTTTT. Protein product: CAWSVYWAGDNEKLFF. Combining the CDR3 with reference TRBV30 and TRBJ1-4 gives the whole variable domain SQTIHQWPATLVQPVGSPLSLECTVEGTSNPNLYWYRQAAGRGLQLLFYSVGIGQISSEVPQNLSASRPQDRQFILSSKKLLLSDSGFYLCAWSVYWAGDNEKLFFGSGTQLSVL.

V usage is TRBV5-6 and J usage is TRBJ2-1, with D tentatively TRBD2 (5 bases). Germline V lookup: CDR1 SGHDT, CDR2 YYEEEE. The CDR3 has 15 residues. Trimming pared 0 bases from V and 5 bases from J, leaving 12 bases between. CDR3 sequence: CASSLDIGSHNEQFF. CDR3 nucleotide sequence: TGTGCCAGCAGCTTGGATATAGGGAGCCACAATGAGCAGTTCTTC.